These 24 T cell receptor beta chains originate from one sample sequenced in a study of T cell responses to AZD1222 COVID-19 vaccine. Sequencing was performed with immunoSEQ multiplex PCR; in TCRdb, only in-frame clones are kept and a portion is missing. Seen here are under 150,000 clones, 88% observed once, and the top ten hold 6.5%. Sequencing was performed on peripheral blood, taken 28 days after the second AZD1222 dose. These receptors came from an adult who received the AZD1222 COVID-19 vaccine.

J is TRBJ1-3 and V is TRBV7-6; unclear D gene. Germline V gene data show CDR1 as SGHVS and CDR2 as FNYEAQ. V lost 4 bases and J 1 base, leaving 11 bases between the germline ends. CDR3 length: 15 residues. The CDR3 spells CASSSPRLSGNTIYF. The DNA for the CDR3 is TGTGCCAGCAGCTCCCCGCGGCTTTCTGGAAACACCATATATTTT. Together with reference TRBV7-6 and TRBJ1-3, the CDR3 gives the full variable domain: GAGVSQSPRYKVTKRGQDVALRCDPISGHVSLYWYRQALGQGPEFLTYFNYEAQQDKSGLPNDRFSAERPEGSISTLTIQRTEQRDSAMYRCASSSPRLSGNTIYFGEGSWLTVV.

V is TRBV7-3 and J is TRBJ1-5, with unresolved D. Germline CDR1 is SGHTA and CDR2 is FQGTGA. V was clipped by 5 bases and J by 1 base, with 12 bases between them. The CDR3 spans 15 residues. In nucleotides, the CDR3 is TGTGCCAGCAGCCAACAGAGTGGGAGCAATCAGCCCCAGCATTTT. It yields the protein CASSQQSGSNQPQHF.

The chain joins TRBV6-1 to TRBJ1-5; 7 bases agree with TRBD1. The CDR3 has 15 amino acids. The ends lost 1 base at V and 5 bases at J; junction bases unmatched: 5. Germline V gene lookup returns CDR1 MNHNS and CDR2 SASEGT. DNA for the CDR3: TGTGCCAGCAGTGAAGGGACAGGTTGGGATCAGCCCCAGCATTTT. It translates to CASSEGTGWDQPQHF.

The chain is built from TRBV4-2 and TRBJ1-3; D possibly corresponds to TRBD1 (5 bases). CDR1 is LGHNA, CDR2 YNFKEQ, per germline. The CDR3 is 17 amino acids. V was cut by 0 bases and J by 4 bases, with 16 bases left in between. CDR3 DNA: TGTGCCAGCAGCCAAGAGAGGGCGGAGGGGCGCGGAAACACCATATATTTT. This gives the protein CASSQERAEGRGNTIYF.

The rearrangement joins TRBV15 to TRBJ1-4; 8 bases map to TRBD1. The CDR3 consists of 17 residues. Per germline, CDR1 LNHNV and CDR2 YYDKDF (reference sequence). With 4 bases clipped from V and 8 bases from J, the junction kept 15 bases outside the gene matches. The CDR3 DNA follows: TGTGCCACCAGCAAGACCCCCCGTCAGGGGGCTGGAGAAAAACTGTTTTTT. It encodes CATSKTPRQGAGEKLFF.

This sequence joins TRBV10-3 and TRBJ2-1; D gene uncertain. V lost 2 bases to trimming and J lost 6 bases, with 2 bases between them. Germline CDR1 ENHRY, CDR2 SYGVKD. This CDR3 spans 11 amino acids. The CDR3 coding sequence is TGTGCCATCAGTGAGGGCAATGAGCAGTTCTTC. Translating it yields CAISEGNEQFF.

In its sample, this clone was seen once. The chain couples TRBV20-1 to TRBJ1-5, with D perhaps TRBD1 (5 bases). The length of the CDR3 is 15 residues. V dropped 3 bases and J dropped 3 bases, with 15 bases sitting between them. CDR1 is DFQATT and CDR2 is SNEGSKA in the germline V gene (reference sequence). CDR3 protein: CSASGAGGSNQPQHF. In nucleotides, the CDR3 is TGCAGTGCTAGTGGGGCGGGGGGATCCAATCAGCCCCAGCATTTT.

This clone was seen once. This chain connects TRBV18 to TRBJ2-7; D perhaps matches TRBD1 (5 bases). CDR3 length equals 16 residues. CDR1 is KGHSH and CDR2 is LQKENI in the germline V gene. Trimming left V 1 base short and J 0 bases short, with 13 bases between. Written as DNA, the CDR3 is TGTGCCAGCTCACCACGTCAGGGCCCCAGCTCCTACGAGCAGTACTTC. Amino acid sequence: CASSPRQGPSSYEQYF.

The chain links TRBV5-6 to TRBJ1-5; TRBD1 is a possible D gene (5 bases). The CDR3 spans 15 residues. Looked up from germline, CDR1 is SGHDT and CDR2 is YYEEEE. V was cut by 4 bases and J by 0 bases, with 11 bases left in between. The CDR3 bases are TGTGCCAGCAGCCTGGGGGGGATTAGCAATCAGCCCCAGCATTTT. This encodes CASSLGGISNQPQHF.

J is TRBJ2-7 and V is TRBV7-3; 7 positions match TRBD2. The CDR3 is 13 amino acids. CDR1 and CDR2 (germline): SGHTA, FQGTGA. V was pared by 5 bases and J by 7 bases, with 8 bases of the junction left unmatched. The CDR3 protein is CASSPRSGGEQYF. The CDR3 nucleotides are TGTGCCAGCAGCCCTAGGTCGGGAGGAGAGCAGTACTTC.

The gene calls are TRBV18 and TRBJ1-1; a weak D match, TRBD1 (5 bases). The CDR3 is 17 amino acids. Trimming cost V 0 bases and J 5 bases, with 19 bases left between them. Germline V gives CDR1 KGHSH, CDR2 LQKENI. CDR3 protein: CASSPPAGQGMGTEAFF. In DNA form, the CDR3 reads TGTGCCAGCTCACCACCGGCAGGGCAGGGAATGGGGACTGAAGCTTTCTTT.

There are a few counts of this clone. The chain joins TRBV19 to TRBJ2-1; D is perhaps TRBD1 or TRBD2 (5 bases each). This CDR3 has 13 amino acids. Trimming stripped 6 bases from V and 10 bases from J, with 16 bases between. CDR1 LNHDA and CDR2 SQIVND come from the germline V gene (reference sequence). The DNA of the CDR3 is TGTGCCAGTAGGCCACCGGGACCCACAGAGCAGTTCTTC. As protein: CASRPPGPTEQFF.

This clone was picked up one time. The V and J genes are TRBV9 and TRBJ2-3; 7 positions match TRBD1. Germline V CDR1 and CDR2: SGDLS, YYNGEE. The CDR3 is 15 amino acids. Trimming cost V 4 bases and J 6 bases; bases outside gene matches: 11. The CDR3 DNA reads TGTGCCAGCAGCTCCGAGGGGGCGTTGGGGGATACGCAGTATTTT. Protein sequence: CASSSEGALGDTQYF. Variable domain in full (rest from reference TRBV9 and TRBJ2-3): DSGVTQTPKHLITATGQRVTLRCSPRSGDLSVYWYQQSLDQGLQFLIQYYNGEERAKGNILERFSAQQFPDLHSELNLSSLELGDSALYFCASSSEGALGDTQYFGPGTRLTVL.

This sequence joins TRBV4-1 and TRBJ1-1; D gene uncertain. The V end was cut by 0 bases, the J end by 14 bases, with 10 bases between. The CDR3 length is 11 residues. The germline V gene has CDR1 MGHRA and CDR2 YSYEKL. This CDR3 reads CASSQDSVGFF. CDR3 DNA sequence: TGCGCCAGCAGCCAAGATAGCGTGGGCTTCTTT.

This clone has only a few counts. V usage is TRBV15 and J usage is TRBJ1-4; the match to TRBD1 covers 8 bases. V trimming: 2 bases; J trimming: 6 bases; junction bases outside the gene matches: 14. CDR1 LNHNV and CDR2 YYDKDF come from the germline V gene (reference sequence). The CDR3 contains 18 residues. The CDR3 loop is CATSRTEDRVFWDEKLFF. CDR3 nucleotide sequence: TGTGCCACCAGCAGAACTGAGGACAGGGTATTTTGGGATGAAAAACTGTTTTTT.

This CDR3 reads CASSATGAGRDTQYF. CDR3 nucleotide sequence: TGTGCCAGTAGTGCGACAGGGGCCGGACGGGATACGCAGTATTTT. V gene TRBV19 combines with J gene TRBJ2-3, with 8 nucleotides matching TRBD1. This CDR3 is built from 15 residues. Germline V gives CDR1 LNHDA, CDR2 SQIVND (reference sequence). Losses at the gene ends were 5 bases for V and 6 bases for J; bases not matched to a gene: 10.

V usage is TRBV7-2 and J usage is TRBJ2-1; 10 bases line up with TRBD2. The CDR3 sequence is 15 residues long. CDR1 is SGHTA, CDR2 FQGNSA, per germline. Germline trimming cut 3 bases from V and 7 bases from J; bases unmatched to any gene: 6. CDR3: CASSFGLADGNEQFF. The CDR3 DNA is TGTGCCAGCAGCTTCGGACTAGCGGACGGGAATGAGCAGTTCTTC.

The CDR3 spells CASSLRAPQAETQYF. The CDR3 nucleotides are TGTGCCAGCAGCCTCCGGGCCCCTCAAGCGGAGACCCAGTACTTC. The chain recombines TRBV5-6 with TRBJ2-5; unclear D gene. The CDR3 covers 15 residues. The germline V gene encodes CDR1 SGHDT and CDR2 YYEEEE. The V end lost 4 bases, the J end lost 5 bases, and 18 bases lay between the germline ends. Combining the CDR3 with reference TRBV5-6 and TRBJ2-5 gives the whole variable domain DAGVTQSPTHLIKTRGQQVTLRCSPKSGHDTVSWYQQALGQGPQFIFQYYEEEERQRGNFPDRFSGHQFPNYSSELNVNALLLGDSALYLCASSLRAPQAETQYFGPGTRLLVL.

The V and J genes are TRBV9 and TRBJ1-3, with a weak D call TRBD1 (5 bases). The CDR3 extends over 14 amino acids. The germline V gene encodes CDR1 SGDLS and CDR2 YYNGEE. Trimming stripped 4 bases from V and 0 bases from J, with 8 bases between. The DNA of the CDR3 is TGTGCCAGCAGCACAGGTAACTCTGGAAACACCATATATTTT. The encoded protein is CASSTGNSGNTIYF.

The V gene is TRBV28, the J gene TRBJ1-2; D not resolved. In germline, CDR1 is MDHEN, CDR2 SYDVKM. V lost 1 base and J lost 8, with 14 bases in between. The CDR3 runs 14 residues. CDR3 DNA sequence: TGTGCCAGCAGTTTATTTTCGGCGGGGAGAGGCTACACCTTC. It encodes CASSLFSAGRGYTF.

The chain's CDR3 is CASSLAAGTGGFGYTF. The CDR3 nucleotides read TGTGCCAGCAGCTTAGCCGCCGGGACAGGGGGTTTTGGCTACACCTTC. The chain has TRBV7-8 and TRBJ1-2; 11 nucleotides agree with TRBD1. V gave up 0 bases and J gave up 7 bases; unmatched junction bases: 7. The CDR3 has 16 amino acids. The germline V gene has CDR1 SGHVS and CDR2 FQNEAQ.

The CDR3 here is CASNRGTEAFF. CDR3 coding DNA: TGTGCCAGCAATAGGGGAACTGAAGCTTTCTTT. The rearrangement joins TRBV28 to TRBJ1-1; a weak D match, TRBD1 (5 bases). V was shortened by 7 bases and J by 5 bases, with 8 bases between the two germline ends. CDR1 is MDHEN and CDR2 is SYDVKM in the germline V gene. The CDR3 loop spans 11 amino acids. Full variable domain (rest looked up from reference TRBV28 and TRBJ1-1): DVKVTQSSRYLVKRTGEKVFLECVQDMDHENMFWYRQDPGLGLRLIYFSYDVKMKEKGDIPEGYSVSREKKERFSLILESASTNQTSMYLCASNRGTEAFFGQGTRLTVV.

This chain uses TRBV12-3 or TRBV12-4 with TRBJ1-5; D possibly corresponds to TRBD1 (5 bases). The V gene lost 5 bases and the J gene lost 7 bases, with 12 bases spanning the gap. This CDR3 is built from 13 residues. CDR3 in amino acids: CASSLGERQPQHF. Written as DNA, the CDR3 is TGTGCCAGCAGTCTGGGGGAGAGACAGCCCCAGCATTTT.

This clone is a singleton in its sample. J is TRBJ1-1 and V is TRBV6-5; maybe TRBD1 (6 bases). In germline, CDR1 is MNHEY, CDR2 SVGAGI. Trimming pared 4 bases from V and 2 bases from J, leaving 11 bases between. CDR3 length equals 14 residues. The chain's CDR3 is CASSSPRGNTEAFF. The CDR3 bases are TGTGCCAGCAGTTCCCCCAGGGGTAACACTGAAGCTTTCTTT.